Each of the 26 T cell receptor beta chains below was sequenced from the same sample in a study of shared clonotypes between healthy human individuals. Method: immunoSEQ multiplex PCR; TCRdb's copy keeps in-frame clones and lacks some. The profile shows approximately 500,000 clones, about 79% of them singletons. Sequencing input: PBMCs. Receptor source: a woman aged 40 to 49 in good health. Some clones in this sample may be carry-over from other donors' samples.

In regard to this clone: Other DNA variants within this sample encode the same CDR3. The chain is built from TRBV7-2 and TRBJ2-2; D is unresolved. This CDR3 is built from 13 residues. Trimming pared 2 bases from V and 6 bases from J, leaving 7 bases between. From germline, CDR1 is SGHTA and CDR2 FQGNSA. The CDR3 DNA is TGTGCCAGCAGCTTAAGTCGGGCCGGGGAGCTGTTTTTT. As protein: CASSLSRAGELFF. The full variable domain, with the rest looked up from reference TRBV7-2 and TRBJ2-2, is GAGVSQSPSNKVTEKGKDVELRCDPISGHTALYWYRQSLGQGLEFLIYFQGNSAPDKSGLPSDRFSAERTGGSVSTLTIQRTQQEDSAVYLCASSLSRAGELFFGEGSRLTVL.

V gene TRBV7-6 combines with J gene TRBJ2-3; a weak D match, TRBD2 (6 bases). Germline V lookup: CDR1 SGHVS, CDR2 FNYEAQ. The CDR3 consists of 14 residues. V gave up 5 bases and J gave up 0 bases, with 9 bases separating them. CDR3 DNA sequence: TGTGCCAGCAGCGGGAGGCTCAGCACAGATACGCAGTATTTT. Protein sequence: CASSGRLSTDTQYF.

The chain employs TRBV5-1 and TRBJ2-2; no reliable D call. Trimming pared 0 bases from V and 3 bases from J, leaving 3 bases between. Germline-derived CDR1 and CDR2 are SGHRS and YFSETQ. The length of the CDR3 is 13 residues. The CDR3 spells CASSLVDTGELFF. The CDR3 DNA sequence: TGCGCCAGCAGCTTGGTGGACACCGGGGAGCTGTTTTTT.

This clone turned up a few times. CDR3 nucleotide sequence: TGTGCCAGCAGCGCTGACAGGGCTGCCTCCTACAATGAGCAGTTCTTC. Translation gives CASSADRAASYNEQFF. V gene TRBV9 combines with J gene TRBJ2-1; 7 bases map to TRBD1. This CDR3 region has 16 residues. Germline-derived CDR1 and CDR2 are SGDLS and YYNGEE. Trimming removed 3 bases from V and 0 bases from J; junction bases left unmatched: 6.

This clone turned up a few times. The DNA of the CDR3 is TGCGCCAGCAGCCAAAGGCTAGGACAGCCCCAGCATTTT. Residues: CASSQRLGQPQHF. The chain has TRBV4-3 and TRBJ1-5; D not resolved. CDR3 length: 13 residues. From germline, CDR1 is LGHNA and CDR2 YSLEER. Trimming stripped 2 bases from V and 7 bases from J, with 9 bases between.

The chain uses TRBV6-4 and TRBJ2-1; 8 bases fit TRBD2. The CDR3 has 18 amino acids. With V trimmed by 2 bases and J by 2 bases, 11 bases remained unmatched. CDR1 is MRHNA, CDR2 SNTAGT, per germline. This CDR3 reads CASSDQPSTSGTYNEQFF. CDR3 in DNA: TGTGCCAGCAGTGACCAACCATCAACTAGCGGCACCTACAATGAGCAGTTCTTC.

The rearrangement uses TRBV9 and TRBJ2-5; the match to TRBD1 covers 9 bases. CDR1 and CDR2 from the germline V gene are SGDLS and YYNGEE. The CDR3 has 16 amino acids. Losses at the gene ends were 0 bases for V and 0 bases for J; bases not matched to a gene: 3. The CDR3 is CASSVGGDRDQETQYF. Here the CDR3 DNA reads TGTGCCAGCAGCGTAGGCGGGGACAGGGACCAAGAGACCCAGTACTTC.

The chain carries TRBV5-1 and TRBJ2-5; D not resolved. CDR1 is SGHRS and CDR2 is YFSETQ in the germline V gene. This CDR3 comprises 15 residues. V lost 3 bases and J 2 bases, leaving 14 bases between the germline ends. The CDR3 sequence: CASSSRRTVQETQYF. CDR3 coding DNA: TGCGCCAGCAGCTCTCGCAGAACTGTACAAGAGACCCAGTACTTC.

The rearrangement links TRBV5-1 to TRBJ2-1; 7 bases fit TRBD2. The germline gives CDR1 SGHRS, CDR2 YFSETQ. V shed 1 base and J 2 bases; nucleotides not matched to a gene: 9. CDR3 length: 17 amino acids. CDR3 loop: CASSLLASGKTYNEQFF. CDR3 nucleotide sequence: TGCGCCAGCAGCTTGTTGGCTAGCGGAAAAACCTACAATGAGCAGTTCTTC.

This clone was recorded only once. CDR3 in amino acids: CASSNRDSGEQFF. DNA of the CDR3: TGTGCCAGCAGCAACCGGGACTCTGGGGAGCAGTTCTTC. This chain joins TRBV21-1 and TRBJ2-1; the table names TRBD2, a call not compared with the DNA. TRBV21-1 corresponds to a pseudogene. The CDR3 sequence is 13 residues long.

The V call is TRBV2, the J call TRBJ2-7; 7 bases line up with TRBD1. CDR1 is SNHLY, CDR2 FYNNEI, per germline. The trim removed 4 bases at V and 0 bases at J, leaving 6 bases unmatched. The CDR3 spans 15 residues. Here the CDR3 reads CASSVGTASSYEQYF. The CDR3 DNA sequence: TGTGCCAGCAGTGTCGGGACAGCGAGCTCCTACGAGCAGTACTTC.

The chain has TRBV29-1 and TRBJ2-7, with 12 bases identical to TRBD1. V lost 6 bases and J lost 5; bases outside the gene matches: 8. CDR1 is SQVTM, CDR2 ANQGSEA, per germline. This CDR3 spans 14 amino acids. The CDR3 coding sequence is TGCAGCGTGGTCCCGGGACAGGGGGCCCACGAGCAGTACTTC. Translated: CSVVPGQGAHEQYF.

The rearrangement uses TRBV5-4 and TRBJ2-1; 15 bases are shared with TRBD2. Germline CDR1 is SGHNT and CDR2 is YYREEE (reference sequence). The V gene end was trimmed by 4 bases and the J gene end by 8 bases; junction bases not matched to a gene: 7. This CDR3 has 16 amino acids. The CDR3 reads CASSRGLAGGLDEQFF. The CDR3 region has the DNA TGTGCCAGCAGCCGGGGACTAGCGGGAGGTCTCGATGAGCAGTTCTTC.

The rearrangement joins TRBV5-3 to TRBJ2-5; D possibly matches TRBD1 or TRBD2 (5 bases each). TRBV5-3 is labeled an ORF, and its function is uncertain. V lost 1 base, J lost 5 bases, and 15 bases lay in between. The CDR3 runs 15 residues. CDR3 DNA sequence: TGTGCCAGAAGCTTGCCGGCCGGGGCCAAGGAGACCCAGTACTTC. As protein: CARSLPAGAKETQYF.

This chain connects TRBV5-1 to TRBJ2-5; 9 bases agree with TRBD1. V lost 1 base and J lost 4; bases outside the gene matches: 5. This CDR3 region has 15 residues. Germline-derived CDR1 and CDR2 are SGHRS and YFSETQ. The CDR3 region is CASSLMGTGSETQYF. CDR3 nucleotide sequence: TGCGCCAGCAGCTTGATGGGGACAGGGTCAGAGACCCAGTACTTC.

The chain employs TRBV2 and TRBJ2-3, with 8 bases identical to TRBD2. This CDR3 is built from 15 residues. V trimming: 6 bases; J trimming: 1 base; junction bases outside the gene matches: 6. Germline V gene lookup returns CDR1 SNHLY and CDR2 FYNNEI. CDR3 region: CASRLGLAGTDTQYF. CDR3 DNA sequence: TGTGCCAGCAGACTAGGACTAGCTGGCACAGATACGCAGTATTTT.

The genes are TRBV5-1 and TRBJ2-5; TRBD2 aligns across 8 bases. Losses at the gene ends were 0 bases for V and 5 bases for J; bases not matched to a gene: 6. The CDR3 loop spans 15 amino acids. CDR1 and CDR2 from the germline V gene are SGHRS and YFSETQ. The CDR3 reads CASSLEPGGVETQYF. The CDR3 DNA sequence: TGCGCCAGCAGCTTGGAACCGGGAGGGGTTGAGACCCAGTACTTC.

V usage is TRBV28 and J usage is TRBJ2-5; the D gene could be TRBD1 or TRBD2 (5 bases each). Germline V gene sequence: CDR1 MDHEN, CDR2 SYDVKM. The CDR3 totals 13 residues. Between the trimmed V and J ends, which lost 5 bases and 12 bases, there was a span of 19 bases. The CDR3 loop is CASSLSLGPEEYF. In DNA, the CDR3 is TGTGCCAGCAGTCTCTCCCTGGGACCGGAGGAGTACTTC.

CDR3 DNA: TGTGCCAGCAGTGTACAGACAGGGTCTAAGGAGCAGTACTTC. Amino acid sequence: CASSVQTGSKEQYF. The J gene is TRBJ2-7, the V gene TRBV6-1, with TRBD1 identical over 7 bases. Trimming removed 4 bases from V and 7 bases from J; junction bases left unmatched: 10. Per the germline V gene, CDR1 is MNHNS and CDR2 is SASEGT. CDR3 length: 14 amino acids.

The sample holds many counts of this clone. This rearrangement joins TRBV18 to TRBJ1-4; D is uncertain. The CDR3 length is 14 residues. V shed 5 bases and J shed 0 bases, with 7 bases lying between them. Germline V CDR1 and CDR2: KGHSH, LQKENI. DNA for the CDR3: TGTGCCAGCTCAGACACGGCAACTAATGAAAAACTGTTTTTT. Residues: CASSDTATNEKLFF. Supplemented by reference TRBV18 and TRBJ1-4, the full variable domain reads NAGVMQNPRHLVRRRGQEARLRCSPMKGHSHVYWYRQLPEEGLKFMVYLQKENIIDESGMPKERFSAEFPKEGPSILRIQQVVRGDSAAYFCASSDTATNEKLFFGSGTQLSVL.

J is TRBJ2-1 and V is TRBV1; the listed D gene, TRBD2, was not tested against the DNA. TRBV1 is a documented pseudogene. The CDR3 spans 18 residues. CDR3 sequence (DNA): TGCACCAGCAGCCAAGATCGTGGTAGCGGGAGGGCGGACAATGAGCAGTTCTTC. It yields the protein CTSSQDRGSGRADNEQFF.

The rearrangement links TRBV7-3 to TRBJ2-5, with 8 bases that match TRBD2. Germline CDR1 is SGHTA and CDR2 is FQGTGA. CDR3 size: 16 residues. J lost 2 bases, V lost 4 bases, and 9 bases had no gene match. This chain's CDR3 is CASSSRQAGVQETQYF. CDR3 bases: TGTGCCAGCAGCTCCCGTCAAGCGGGAGTGCAAGAGACCCAGTACTTC.

This chain links TRBV5-1 with TRBJ2-5; the D is unclear. The CDR3 covers 13 residues. Germline V CDR1 and CDR2: SGHRS, YFSETQ. The ends were cut back, 2 bases at V and 3 bases at J, with 8 bases in the middle. CDR3 coding DNA: TGCGCCAGCAGCTTCCACTACAAAGAGACCCAGTACTTC. This translates into CASSFHYKETQYF. Looking up the rest from reference TRBV5-1 and TRBJ2-5 gives the full variable domain: KAGVTQTPRYLIKTRGQQVTLSCSPISGHRSVSWYQQTPGQGLQFLFEYFSETQRNKGNFPGRFSGRQFSNSRSEMNVSTLELGDSALYLCASSFHYKETQYFGPGTRLLVL.

This sequence joins TRBV7-2 and TRBJ2-7; 9 bases are a match to TRBD2. This CDR3 is 15 amino acids long. Unmatched junction bases numbered 5, after V lost 5 bases and J lost 0 bases. Germline V CDR1 and CDR2: SGHTA, FQGNSA. Here the CDR3 DNA reads TGTGCCAGCAGCCCCGGACTAGCGACCTCCTACGAGCAGTACTTC. This codes for CASSPGLATSYEQYF. The complete variable domain, with remaining parts taken from reference TRBV7-2 and TRBJ2-7, reads GAGVSQSPSNKVTEKGKDVELRCDPISGHTALYWYRQSLGQGLEFLIYFQGNSAPDKSGLPSDRFSAERTGGSVSTLTIQRTQQEDSAVYLCASSPGLATSYEQYFGPGTRLTVT.

The chain uses TRBV9 and TRBJ2-5; TRBD2 matches at 9 bases. CDR3 length: 14 residues. Germline V gene lookup returns CDR1 SGDLS and CDR2 YYNGEE. Germline trimming cut 6 bases from V and 2 bases from J; bases unmatched to any gene: 5. CDR3 protein: CASTTSGRQETQYF. CDR3 nucleotides: TGTGCCAGCACCACTAGCGGGCGACAAGAGACCCAGTACTTC.

The chain is built from TRBV27 and TRBJ2-7; possibly TRBD1 for D (5 bases). The germline CDR1 and CDR2 sequences are MNHEY and SMNVEV (reference sequence). Between the trimmed V and J ends, which lost 7 bases and 12 bases, there was a span of 22 bases. The CDR3 sequence is 13 residues long. DNA of the CDR3: TGTGCCAGCAAGGAGCGCGCAGGACATCTACCGTACTTC. It translates to CASKERAGHLPYF.